Described below is a single T cell receptor beta chain sequence and its context. Its antigen is not known. TCRdb passed the RT-PCR reads through MiXCR, listing each CDR3 protein once. Among hundreds of thousands of distinct CDR3 sequences listed, 20% to 25% were seen once. This sample stems from a study of response to subunit inactivated influenza vaccine. Study-wide findings and caveats: Authors suggested seasonal influenza vaccinations each recruit few new T cells.

The sequences come from PBMCs from blood, collected approximately 22 months after vaccination. This sequence originates from a man between 50 and 75 years old who received an inactivated influenza vaccine.

The CDR3 region has the DNA TGTGCCAGCAGTTTTTGGGGGCGCGTCGAAGAGACCCAGTACTTC. This gives the protein CASSFWGRVEETQYF. This sequence joins TRBV6-5 and TRBJ2-5, with a tentative D call TRBD1 (6 bases). The CDR3 totals 15 residues. V dropped 4 bases and J dropped 3 bases, with 15 bases sitting between them. CDR1 and CDR2 (germline): MNHEY, SVGAGI.